This T cell receptor (beta chain) was profiled in a study of T cells after yellow fever vaccination. TCRdb reanalysed the 5' RACE reads using MiXCR and keeps one entry per CDR3 protein. The sample includes 500,000 to 650,000 distinct CDR3 sequences, more than 9% of them seen just once. The sample here was PBMCs, taken on the day of the yellow fever booster vaccination. The TCR originated in a man younger than 45 who received the YFV17D yellow fever vaccine.

CDR3: CASRPKANTGELFF. The CDR3 DNA follows: TGTGCCAGCAGACCTAAGGCGAACACCGGGGAGCTGTTTTTT. The chain uses TRBV7-2 and TRBJ2-2; D is unclear. This CDR3 is built from 14 residues. Looked up from germline, CDR1 is SGHTA and CDR2 is FQGNSA. V was shortened by 6 bases and J by 0 bases, with 8 bases between the two germline ends.